The T cell receptor beta chain described here comes from a study of lymphopenia after photon versus proton radiotherapy. Study-level results: After the lymphocyte nadir, photon-treated repertoires showed oligoclonal expansion, especially of CD8+ Temra cells. Proton therapy kept repertoires fairly stable, unlike photons, which gained effector/memory cells. Better survival with proton therapy was suggested as possible, not demonstrated. In patients who died, overall survival fell as post-nadir TCR diversity dropped more.

Germline V gives CDR1 LGHNA, CDR2 YSLEER. This CDR3 contains 15 residues. The V end was cut by 1 base, the J end by 1 base, with 11 bases between. Judged by abundance, this clone is large (0.1 to 1%). Antigen: not known. Assay: immunoSEQ multiplex PCR; the TCRdb copy retains only in-frame clones and omits some. The data hold more than 10,000 clones, with less than 90% observed a single time. Sample: peripheral blood, taken from a patient treated with photon-based radiotherapy. The sequence came from a man aged 55 to 69 with pancreatic cancer. The chain links TRBV4-3 to TRBJ2-7, with D possibly being TRBD1 (6 bases). The CDR3 loop is CASSQVQDSSYEQYF. The CDR3 bases are TGCGCCAGCAGCCAAGTCCAGGACAGTTCCTACGAGCAGTACTTC.